The 19 T cell receptor beta chains in this list originate from one sample, sequenced in a study of radiation and T cells in renal cell carcinoma. Assay: immunoSEQ multiplex PCR; the TCRdb copy retains only in-frame clones and omits some. The repertoire holds tens of thousands of clones, with 82% as singletons. Indicated time point: baseline pretreatment blood. The treatment: 15 Gy SBRT to primary tumor, nephrectomy 4 weeks later. Here the sequenced sample was blood, taken from a patient whose treatment included radiotherapy and nephrectomy. The receptors were sampled from a man in his 60s with renal cell carcinoma.

This chain uses TRBV29-1 with TRBJ1-2; D perhaps matches TRBD1 (6 bases). Trimming removed 5 bases at V and 4 bases at J, with 17 bases between. The CDR3 length is 14 residues. CDR1 and CDR2 (germline): SQVTM, ANQGSEA. CDR3 DNA: TGCAGCGTTAACGAGATGGGGACAAGCTATGGCTACACCTTC. Translation gives CSVNEMGTSYGYTF.

The gene calls are TRBV4-1 and TRBJ2-1; D uncertain. Germline CDR1 reads MGHRA; CDR2 reads YSYEKL. The V end lost 1 base, the J end lost 7 bases, and 8 bases lay between the germline ends. The CDR3 runs 13 residues. CDR3 sequence: CASSQAVFNEQFF. CDR3 coding DNA: TGCGCCAGCAGCCAAGCGGTCTTTAATGAGCAGTTCTTC.

This chain joins TRBV7-2 and TRBJ2-3; D gene unclear. Germline V gene lookup returns CDR1 SGHTA and CDR2 FQGNSA. This CDR3 is 13 amino acids long. V was cut by 4 bases and J by 6 bases, with 11 bases left in between. As DNA, the CDR3 is TGTGCCAGCAGCTCCGACCCCTATGATACGCAGTATTTT. It is translated as CASSSDPYDTQYF.

V usage is TRBV5-4 and J usage is TRBJ2-7; D may be TRBD1 (5 bases). The germline V gene encodes CDR1 SGHNT and CDR2 YYREEE (reference sequence). The germline V and J ends were trimmed by 0 bases and 4 bases, with 8 bases remaining between them. The CDR3 is 13 residues long. This chain's CDR3 is CASSLDQGYEQYF. CDR3 bases: TGTGCCAGCAGCTTGGACCAGGGTTACGAGCAGTACTTC.

V is TRBV18 and J is TRBJ1-5, with D perhaps TRBD1 (5 bases). Trimming stripped 1 base from V and 10 bases from J, with 17 bases between. CDR3 length: 15 amino acids. Per germline, CDR1 KGHSH and CDR2 LQKENI. This CDR3 is CASSPRGGYSLPQHF. CDR3 DNA sequence: TGTGCCAGCTCACCACGGGGGGGTTACTCACTTCCCCAGCATTTT.

This chain links TRBV4-1 with TRBJ2-5, with 9 bases matching TRBD1. Germline V CDR1 and CDR2: MGHRA, YSYEKL. The V gene end was trimmed by 1 base and the J gene end by 0 bases; junction bases not matched to a gene: 3. This CDR3 spans 16 amino acids. CDR3 residues: CASSQADRGYQETQYF. The CDR3 nucleotides are TGCGCCAGCAGCCAAGCTGACAGGGGGTACCAAGAGACCCAGTACTTC.

This clone was seen once. The chain joins TRBV11-2 to TRBJ2-7; unclear D gene. There are 14 residues in the CDR3. CDR1 is SGHAT and CDR2 is FQNNGV in the germline V gene. V gave up 1 base and J gave up 3 bases, with 10 bases separating them. As DNA, the CDR3 is TGTGCCAGCAGCTTAGGCTCTCCCCGCTACGAGCAGTACTTC. Protein: CASSLGSPRYEQYF.

The rearrangement uses TRBV5-1 and TRBJ2-3, with TRBD2 matching over 13 bases. The V gene's germline CDR1 is SGHRS and CDR2 YFSETQ. Trimming at V came to 1 base and at J to 6 bases, leaving 5 bases not matched to a gene. The CDR3 length is 16 residues. DNA of the CDR3: TGCGCCAGCAGCTTGAGGACTAGCGGGAGTGGGGATACGCAGTATTTT. Its protein is CASSLRTSGSGDTQYF.

This sequence joins TRBV15 and TRBJ2-2; 7 bases are shared with TRBD1. V lost 0 bases, J lost 6 bases, and 10 bases stayed unmatched. CDR1 and CDR2 from the germline V gene are LNHNV and YYDKDF (reference sequence). CDR3 length: 17 residues. This CDR3 is CATSRDRVTGFAGELFF. CDR3 bases: TGTGCCACCAGCAGAGATCGGGTGACAGGGTTTGCCGGGGAGCTGTTTTTT.

CDR3 nucleotides: TGTGCCAGCAGTTTATCGCAAGCGTTTGGAGGGGTTAACTACAATGAGCAGTTCTTC. This encodes CASSLSQAFGGVNYNEQFF. This sequence joins TRBV27 and TRBJ2-1; D perhaps matches TRBD2 (6 bases). CDR3 length equals 19 residues. Trimming shortened V by 0 bases and J by 3 bases, and 21 bases separated the two germline ends. The germline V gene encodes CDR1 MNHEY and CDR2 SMNVEV (reference sequence).

The gene calls are TRBV5-1 and TRBJ2-1, with 7 bases that match TRBD1. CDR3 length equals 16 residues. J lost 6 bases, V lost 4 bases, and 13 bases had no gene match. Looked up from germline, CDR1 is SGHRS and CDR2 is YFSETQ. CDR3 nucleotides: TGCGCCAGCAGCGACTACCGGGACAGCGGCTCCAATGAGCAGTTCTTC. It codes for CASSDYRDSGSNEQFF.

The chain couples TRBV6-1 to TRBJ1-3; TRBD1 agrees at 8 bases. The germline V gene encodes CDR1 MNHNS and CDR2 SASEGT. With V trimmed by 3 bases and J by 9 bases, 10 bases remained unmatched. This CDR3 has 15 amino acids. CDR3 sequence: CASSDLGTGVSTIYF. The CDR3 nucleotides are TGTGCCAGCAGTGATCTGGGGACAGGAGTCAGCACCATATATTTT.

The chain is built from TRBV19 and TRBJ1-1; a weak D match, TRBD1 (6 bases). Germline V gene lookup returns CDR1 LNHDA and CDR2 SQIVND (reference sequence). This CDR3 is 16 amino acids long. V dropped 0 bases and J dropped 4 bases, with 15 bases sitting between them. CDR3: CASSIDQYRVGTEAFF. DNA of the CDR3: TGTGCCAGTAGTATAGATCAATACAGGGTCGGCACTGAAGCTTTCTTT.

The CDR3, as DNA: TGTGCCAGTAGTCCTAACGCCGGGAGAAGCTCTGGAAACACCATATATTTT. Protein: CASSPNAGRSSGNTIYF. The chain combines TRBV19 with TRBJ1-3; D not resolved. The V and J ends lost 5 bases and 0 bases respectively, with 17 bases between them. CDR3 length: 17 amino acids. Germline V gene data show CDR1 as LNHDA and CDR2 as SQIVND (reference sequence). Combining the CDR3 with reference TRBV19 and TRBJ1-3 gives the whole variable domain DGGITQSPKYLFRKEGQNVTLSCEQNLNHDAMYWYRQDPGQGLRLIYYSQIVNDFQKGDIAEGYSVSREKKESFPLTVTSAQKNPTAFYLCASSPNAGRSSGNTIYFGEGSWLTVV.

The V gene is TRBV7-2, the J gene TRBJ2-5; D is unresolved. CDR1 and CDR2 from the germline V gene are SGHTA and FQGNSA. Trimming shortened V by 1 base and J by 5 bases, and 14 bases separated the two germline ends. The CDR3 is 15 amino acids. CDR3 region: CASSLVPEMMETQYF. The DNA of the CDR3 is TGTGCCAGCAGCTTAGTCCCGGAGATGATGGAGACCCAGTACTTC.

The J gene is TRBJ1-4, the V gene TRBV27, with TRBD1 as a possible D gene (5 bases). The V gene's germline CDR1 is MNHEY and CDR2 SMNVEV (reference sequence). The V and J ends lost 5 bases and 8 bases respectively, with 12 bases between them. The CDR3 length is 13 residues. Written as DNA, the CDR3 is TGTGCCAGCAGTGTCAGGGTATCGGAAAAACTGTTTTTT. This codes for CASSVRVSEKLFF.

The chain employs TRBV7-8 and TRBJ2-5; 7 bases line up with TRBD1. After removal of 6 bases from V and 5 bases from J, the junction contained 12 bases not matched to a gene. The CDR3 totals 15 residues. From germline, CDR1 is SGHVS and CDR2 FQNEAQ. CDR3 bases: TGTGCCAGCAGAGATACTAGGACAGGTTGGGAGACCCAGTACTTC. Amino acid sequence: CASRDTRTGWETQYF.

The count of this clone is one. The genes are TRBV28 and TRBJ2-1; TRBD2 agrees at 7 bases. Germline V CDR1 and CDR2: MDHEN, SYDVKM. The CDR3 has 17 residues. V shed 5 bases and J 0 bases; nucleotides not matched to a gene: 10. In DNA, the CDR3 is TGTGCCAGCAGTCTCTCTAGCGGCCATACCTCCTACAATGAGCAGTTCTTC. Encoded protein: CASSLSSGHTSYNEQFF.

The chain links TRBV27 to TRBJ2-1; possibly TRBD2 for D (5 bases). The V gene's germline CDR1 is MNHEY and CDR2 SMNVEV (reference sequence). V was pared by 2 bases and J by 0 bases, with 8 bases between. This CDR3 is built from 15 residues. CDR3 protein: CASSLGGVSYNEQFF. The CDR3 DNA follows: TGTGCCAGCAGTTTAGGAGGCGTCTCCTACAATGAGCAGTTCTTC.